This TCR beta chain is drawn from a study of PD-L1 blockade in urothelial cancer. About the study: The median T cell count in blood samples was 110,000 to 150,000.

General study points: Below-median TCR clonality that was measured in pretreatment blood predicted better survival.

Of note for this clone: Its antigen is not known.

V was shortened by 3 bases and J by 6 bases, with 13 bases between the two germline ends. Germline lookup yields CDR1 SGHTS and CDR2 YDEGEE. CDR3 length: 14 residues. Synthetic spike-ins, TCR analog templates, were added into each PCR. Libraries were prepared by immunoSEQ multiplex PCR; TCRdb keeps only in-frame clonotypes and omits some of them. The sample has over 20,000 clones; about 88% are singletons. The starting material was PBMCs, obtained around atezolizumab (anti-PD-L1) treatment. The chain carries TRBV5-8 and TRBJ2-4, with a weak D call TRBD2 (5 bases). The sequence was collected from a man between 60 and 75 years old with urothelial cancer. CDR3 DNA: TGTGCCAGCAGCTCGGGATTTAGTAGAAACATTCAGTACTTC. Translation: CASSSGFSRNIQYF.